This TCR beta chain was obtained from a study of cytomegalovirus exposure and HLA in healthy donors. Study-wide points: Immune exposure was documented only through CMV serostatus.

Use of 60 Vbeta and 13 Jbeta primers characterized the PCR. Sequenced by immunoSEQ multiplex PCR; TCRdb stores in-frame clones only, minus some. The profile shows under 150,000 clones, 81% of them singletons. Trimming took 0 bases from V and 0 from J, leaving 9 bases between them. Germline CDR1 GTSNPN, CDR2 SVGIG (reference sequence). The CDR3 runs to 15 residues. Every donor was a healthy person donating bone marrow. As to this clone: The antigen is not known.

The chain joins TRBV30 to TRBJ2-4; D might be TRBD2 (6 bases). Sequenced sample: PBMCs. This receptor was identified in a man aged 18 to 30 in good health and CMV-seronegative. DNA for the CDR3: TGTGCCTGGAGTGTGGGAGGCCTAGCCAAAAACATTCAGTACTTC. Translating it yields CAWSVGGLAKNIQYF.